The T cell receptor beta chain described here comes from a study of blood T cells in healthy people across ages. Study results and caveats: Aged donors had fewer naive CD4+ cells and lower diversity than long-lived donors.

Comments on this clonotype: Its antigen is as yet unknown.

Between the trimmed V and J ends, which lost 3 bases and 10 bases, there was a span of 13 bases. The CDR3 contains 12 residues. Germline CDR1 and CDR2: SQVTM and ANQGSEA. The authors ran a second PCR of about 6 to 12 cycles using a sample-barcoded 5' primer and a J-beta primer mix. Each cDNA molecule was tagged by a template-switch adaptor that had 12 random nucleotides. One entry per CDR3 protein results from TCRdb running MiXCR on the 5' RACE reads. The sample has some 1,800,000 distinct CDR3 sequences; roughly two fifths are singletons. The gene calls are TRBV29-1 and TRBJ2-1; perhaps TRBD2 as D (6 bases). Sequencing used blood. This TCR came from a human donor in good health. The CDR3 DNA sequence: TGCAGCGTTGAGGCGGGAACCTACGAGCAGTTCTTC. It encodes CSVEAGTYEQFF.